These 13 T cell receptor beta chains were sequenced from one sample in a study of T-cell memory formation after mild COVID-19. A single record per CDR3 protein comes from TCRdb applying MiXCR to the 5' RACE reads. This sample has more than 450,000 distinct CDR3 sequences, with about a sixth found just once. Sequenced input: PBMCs or a T cell subset sorted from them (not recorded which). These receptors were taken from an adult woman who had mild COVID-19 (a few samples of this study predate the infection). Cell type and time point are not known.

This clonotype was detected only a few times. The V gene is TRBV24-1, the J gene TRBJ2-3; 10 bases are a match to TRBD2. The CDR3 extends over 16 amino acids. CDR1 KGHDR and CDR2 SFDVKD come from the germline V gene. The junction had 3 bases not matched to a gene; V was cut back by 4 bases and J by 0 bases. This CDR3 is CATSDRTSGSTDTQYF. The CDR3 coding sequence is TGTGCCACCAGTGACCGGACTAGCGGAAGCACAGATACGCAGTATTTT.

The chain links TRBV7-3 to TRBJ2-5; no clear D gene. V lost 5 bases and J lost 3, with 13 bases in between. Per germline, CDR1 SGHTA and CDR2 FQGTGA. This CDR3 is 14 amino acids long. The CDR3 DNA reads as TGTGCCAGCAGCCCCTCGGTAGGGAAAGAGACCCAGTACTTC. Its protein product is CASSPSVGKETQYF.

On this clonotype itself: One end of the junction does not line up with germline, which may come from a read error. The J gene is TRBJ1-1, the V gene TRBV20-1; 8 nucleotides align to TRBD1. Germline-derived CDR1 and CDR2 are DFQATT and SNEGSKA (reference sequence). The CDR3 has 13 residues. CDR3 DNA sequence: TGCAGTGCAGGGACAGGAATGAACACTGAAGATTTCTTT. Translation: CSAGTGMNTEDFF.

This clonotype was seen a few times. The chain is built from TRBV5-5 and TRBJ1-2; tentatively, D is TRBD1 (6 bases). V was clipped by 3 bases and J by 10 bases, with 28 bases between them. Germline V gene data show CDR1 as SGHKS and CDR2 as YYEKEE (reference sequence). The CDR3 extends over 17 amino acids. DNA for the CDR3: TGTGCCAGCAGCTCTCTCATACAGGGATTCAGTCGGGAAATCTACACCTTC. Translation gives CASSSLIQGFSREIYTF.

The gene calls are TRBV6-1 and TRBJ1-2; D unclear. CDR3 length: 10 amino acids. Trimming cost V 5 bases and J 6 bases, with 4 bases left between them. Germline CDR1 MNHNS, CDR2 SASEGT. The chain's CDR3 is CASSSNGYTF. The CDR3 DNA is TGTGCCAGCAGTTCGAATGGCTACACCTTC.

There are a few counts of this clonotype. The chain has TRBV12-3 or TRBV12-4 and TRBJ2-3, with 9 bases identical to TRBD1. The CDR3 contains 15 residues. V shed 2 bases, J shed 7 bases, and the junction held 7 bases outside the gene matches. The CDR3: CASSLPGQGRHTQYF. CDR3 coding DNA: TGTGCCAGCAGTTTACCCGGACAGGGGAGACATACGCAGTATTTT.

This clonotype was recorded a few times. The chain couples TRBV5-1 to TRBJ2-2, with 8 positions matching TRBD1. This CDR3 is built from 16 residues. V dropped 4 bases and J dropped 2; count of bases not matched to a gene: 7. Germline V gives CDR1 SGHRS, CDR2 YFSETQ. CDR3 protein: CASSLTGTGNTGELFF. The CDR3 DNA reads as TGCGCCAGCAGCCTAACCGGGACAGGCAACACCGGGGAGCTGTTTTTT.

This clonotype was recorded once. This chain links TRBV11-3 with TRBJ2-3, with D unresolved. Per germline, CDR1 SGHNT and CDR2 YENEEA. The CDR3 covers 12 residues. The V and J ends lost 2 bases and 7 bases respectively, with 7 bases between them. The CDR3 DNA sequence: TGTGCCAGCAGCTTAAACTCGAATACGCAGTATTTT. As protein: CASSLNSNTQYF.

There are a few counts of this clonotype. This chain links TRBV13 with TRBJ2-1, with D possibly TRBD1 on 5 matching bases. Per germline, CDR1 PRHDT and CDR2 FYEKMQ (reference sequence). Trimming stripped 5 bases from V and 2 bases from J, with 25 bases between. The CDR3 has 19 amino acids. The CDR3 nucleotides read TGTGCCAGCAGCCAAAAAGGCCCGACAGTAGACTCACCCTACAATGAGCAGTTCTTC. Encoded protein: CASSQKGPTVDSPYNEQFF.

There are a few counts of this clonotype. This chain joins TRBV24-1 and TRBJ1-1; D not resolved. V was cut by 2 bases and J by 3 bases, with 12 bases left in between. The CDR3 extends over 15 amino acids. Germline V gene data show CDR1 as KGHDR and CDR2 as SFDVKD. CDR3 in DNA: TGTGCCACCAGTGATTCAACGGGAACGCACACTGAAGCTTTCTTT. Translation gives CATSDSTGTHTEAFF.

V gene TRBV12-3 or TRBV12-4 combines with J gene TRBJ2-1; 7 bases are a match to TRBD1. Germline trimming cut 6 bases from V and 9 bases from J; bases unmatched to any gene: 5. This CDR3 comprises 12 residues. The CDR3 loop reads CASSQTGIEQFF. Written as DNA, the CDR3 is TGTGCCAGCAGCCAGACAGGGATTGAGCAGTTCTTC.

This clonotype came up a few times. V and J are TRBV7-2 and TRBJ2-7; no clear D gene. CDR1 and CDR2 from the germline V gene are SGHTA and FQGNSA. With 3 bases removed from V and 8 bases from J, the gap between germline ends came to 2 bases. The CDR3 has 9 residues. CDR3 sequence reads: CASSFKQYF. The CDR3 DNA reads as TGTGCCAGCAGCTTCAAGCAGTACTTC.

This clonotype was counted between two and nine times. The rearrangement joins TRBV18 to TRBJ1-1, with 8 bases lining up with TRBD1. This CDR3 comprises 15 residues. Per germline, CDR1 KGHSH and CDR2 LQKENI. V lost 3 bases to trimming and J lost 0 bases; unmatched junction nucleotides: 3. CDR3 residues: CASSPQTGVNTEAFF. The DNA of the CDR3 is TGTGCCAGCTCACCTCAGACAGGGGTGAACACTGAAGCTTTCTTT. The complete variable domain, with remaining parts taken from reference TRBV18 and TRBJ1-1, reads NAGVMQNPRHLVRRRGQEARLRCSPMKGHSHVYWYRQLPEEGLKFMVYLQKENIIDESGMPKERFSAEFPKEGPSILRIQQVVRGDSAAYFCASSPQTGVNTEAFFGQGTRLTVV.